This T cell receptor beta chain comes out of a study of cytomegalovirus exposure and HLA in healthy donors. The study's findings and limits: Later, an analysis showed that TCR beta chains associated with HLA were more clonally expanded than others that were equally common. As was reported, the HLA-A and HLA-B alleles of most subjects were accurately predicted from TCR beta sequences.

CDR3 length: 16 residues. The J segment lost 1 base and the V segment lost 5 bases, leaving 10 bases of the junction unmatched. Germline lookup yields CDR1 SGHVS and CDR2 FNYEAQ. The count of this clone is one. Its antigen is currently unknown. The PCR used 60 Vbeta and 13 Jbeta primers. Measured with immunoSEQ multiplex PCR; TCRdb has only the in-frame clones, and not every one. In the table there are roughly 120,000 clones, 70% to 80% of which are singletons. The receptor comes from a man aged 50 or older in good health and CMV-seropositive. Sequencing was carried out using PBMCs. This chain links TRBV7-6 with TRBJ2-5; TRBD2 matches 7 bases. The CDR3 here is CASSLDGSGGQETQYF. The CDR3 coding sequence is TGTGCCAGCAGCCTAGATGGGTCGGGGGGCCAAGAGACCCAGTACTTC. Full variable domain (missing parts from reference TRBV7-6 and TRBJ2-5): GAGVSQSPRYKVTKRGQDVALRCDPISGHVSLYWYRQALGQGPEFLTYFNYEAQQDKSGLPNDRFSAERPEGSISTLTIQRTEQRDSAMYRCASSLDGSGGQETQYFGPGTRLLVL.